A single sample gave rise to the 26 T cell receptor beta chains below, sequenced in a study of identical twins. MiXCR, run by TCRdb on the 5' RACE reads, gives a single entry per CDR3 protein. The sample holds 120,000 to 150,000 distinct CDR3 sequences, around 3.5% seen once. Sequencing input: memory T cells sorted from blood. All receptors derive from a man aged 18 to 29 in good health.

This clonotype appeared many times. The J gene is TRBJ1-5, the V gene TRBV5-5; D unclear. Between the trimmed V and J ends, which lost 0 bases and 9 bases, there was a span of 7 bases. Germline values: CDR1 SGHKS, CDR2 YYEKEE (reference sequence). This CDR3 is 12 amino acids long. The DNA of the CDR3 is TGTGCCAGCAGCTTGGAACGTGGGCCCCAGCATTTT. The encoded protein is CASSLERGPQHF.

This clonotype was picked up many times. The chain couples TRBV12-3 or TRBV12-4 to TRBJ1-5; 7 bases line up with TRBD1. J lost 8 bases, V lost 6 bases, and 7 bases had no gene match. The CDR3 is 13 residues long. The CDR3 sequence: CASRFRGTEPQHF. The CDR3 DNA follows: TGTGCCAGCAGGTTCCGGGGGACAGAGCCCCAGCATTTT.

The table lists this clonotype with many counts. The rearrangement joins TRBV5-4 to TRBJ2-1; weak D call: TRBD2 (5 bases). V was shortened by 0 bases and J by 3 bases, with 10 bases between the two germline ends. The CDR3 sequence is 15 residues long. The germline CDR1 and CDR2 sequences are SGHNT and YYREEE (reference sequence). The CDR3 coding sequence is TGTGCCAGCAGCTTGGATCGGGATTTCTACAATGAGCAGTTCTTC. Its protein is CASSLDRDFYNEQFF.

CDR3 in DNA: TGTGCCAGTAGTACATTAGCGGGAGTACCAGATACGCAGTATTTT. As protein: CASSTLAGVPDTQYF. The gene calls are TRBV19 and TRBJ2-3, with 9 bases that match TRBD2. V dropped 4 bases and J dropped 4; count of bases not matched to a gene: 6. Germline V CDR1 and CDR2: LNHDA, SQIVND (reference sequence). This CDR3 is 15 amino acids long.

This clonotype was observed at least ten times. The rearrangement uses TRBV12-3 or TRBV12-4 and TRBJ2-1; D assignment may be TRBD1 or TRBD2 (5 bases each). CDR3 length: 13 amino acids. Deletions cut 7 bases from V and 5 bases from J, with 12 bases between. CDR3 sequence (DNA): TGTGCCAGCAACCACCGGGACGACAATGAGCAGTTCTTC. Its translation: CASNHRDDNEQFF.

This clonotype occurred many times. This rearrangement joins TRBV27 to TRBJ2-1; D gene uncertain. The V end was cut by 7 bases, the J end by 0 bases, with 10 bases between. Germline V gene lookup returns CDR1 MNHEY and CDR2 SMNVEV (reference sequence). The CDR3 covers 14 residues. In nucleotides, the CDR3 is TGTGCCAGCAAGGACGTGAGCTCCTACAATGAGCAGTTCTTC. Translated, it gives CASKDVSSYNEQFF.

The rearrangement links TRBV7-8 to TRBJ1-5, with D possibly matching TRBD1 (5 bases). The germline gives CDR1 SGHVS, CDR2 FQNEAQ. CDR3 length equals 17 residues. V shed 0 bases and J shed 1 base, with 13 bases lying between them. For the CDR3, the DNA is TGTGCCAGCAGCTTAGCGGTGACAAGGGGAAGCAATCAGCCCCAGCATTTT. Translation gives CASSLAVTRGSNQPQHF. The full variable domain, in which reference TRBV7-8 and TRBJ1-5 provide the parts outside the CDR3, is GAGVSQSPRYKVAKRGQDVALRCDPISGHVSLFWYQQALGQGPEFLTYFQNEAQLDKSGLPSDRFFAERPEGSVSTLKIQRTQQEDSAVYLCASSLAVTRGSNQPQHFGDGTRLSIL.

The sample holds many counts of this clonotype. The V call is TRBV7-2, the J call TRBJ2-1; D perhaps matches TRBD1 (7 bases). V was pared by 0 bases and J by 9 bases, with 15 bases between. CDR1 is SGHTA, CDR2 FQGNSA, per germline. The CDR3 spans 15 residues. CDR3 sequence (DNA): TGTGCCAGCAGCTTAGCAAGTCAGGGGGGTATTGAGCAGTTCTTC. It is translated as CASSLASQGGIEQFF.

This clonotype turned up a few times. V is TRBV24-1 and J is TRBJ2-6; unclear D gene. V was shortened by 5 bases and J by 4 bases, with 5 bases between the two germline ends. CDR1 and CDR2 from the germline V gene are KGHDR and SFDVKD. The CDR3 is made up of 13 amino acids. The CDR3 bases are TGTGCCACCAGTGTAGGGGGGGCCAACGTCCTGACTTTC. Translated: CATSVGGANVLTF.

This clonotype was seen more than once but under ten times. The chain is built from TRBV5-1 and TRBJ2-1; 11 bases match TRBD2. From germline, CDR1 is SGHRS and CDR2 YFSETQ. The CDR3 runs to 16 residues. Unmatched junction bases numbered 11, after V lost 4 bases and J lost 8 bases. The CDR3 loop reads CASSAGRLAGQYEQFF. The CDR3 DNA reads TGCGCCAGCAGCGCTGGGCGACTAGCGGGACAGTATGAGCAGTTCTTC.

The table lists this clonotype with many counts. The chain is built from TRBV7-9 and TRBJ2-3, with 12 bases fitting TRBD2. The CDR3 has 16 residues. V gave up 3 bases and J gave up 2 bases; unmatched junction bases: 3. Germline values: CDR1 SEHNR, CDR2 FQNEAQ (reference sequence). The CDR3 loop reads CASSFGLAGNTDTQYF. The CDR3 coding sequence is TGTGCCAGCAGCTTCGGACTAGCGGGAAACACAGATACGCAGTATTTT.

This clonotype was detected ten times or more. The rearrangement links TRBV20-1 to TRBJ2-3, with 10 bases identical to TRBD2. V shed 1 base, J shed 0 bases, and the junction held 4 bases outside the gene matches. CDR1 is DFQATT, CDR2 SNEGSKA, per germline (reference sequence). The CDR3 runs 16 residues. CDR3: CSARGLAGASTDTQYF. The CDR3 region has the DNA TGCAGTGCTAGAGGGCTAGCGGGGGCCAGCACAGATACGCAGTATTTT.

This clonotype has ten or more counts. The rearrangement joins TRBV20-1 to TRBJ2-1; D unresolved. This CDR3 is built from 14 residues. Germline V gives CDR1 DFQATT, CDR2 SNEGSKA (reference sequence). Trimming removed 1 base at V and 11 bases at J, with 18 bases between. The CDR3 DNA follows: TGCAGTGCTAGAGTTCTCGGACGTCCCAAACAGCAGTTCTTC. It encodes CSARVLGRPKQQFF.

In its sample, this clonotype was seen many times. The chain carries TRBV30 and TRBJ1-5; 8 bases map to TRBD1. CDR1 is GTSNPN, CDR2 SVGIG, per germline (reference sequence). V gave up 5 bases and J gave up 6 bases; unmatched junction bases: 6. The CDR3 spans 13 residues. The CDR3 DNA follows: TGTGCCTGGGCTGACAGGGGAGGTCAGCCCCAGCATTTT. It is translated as CAWADRGGQPQHF.

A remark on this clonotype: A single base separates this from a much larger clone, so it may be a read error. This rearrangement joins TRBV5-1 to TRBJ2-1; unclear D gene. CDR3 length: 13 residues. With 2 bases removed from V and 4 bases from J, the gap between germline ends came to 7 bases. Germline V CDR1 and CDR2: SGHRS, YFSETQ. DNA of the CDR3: TGCGCCAGCAGCTTTTGGCAGTACAATGAGCAGTTCTTC. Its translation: CASSFWQYNEQFF.

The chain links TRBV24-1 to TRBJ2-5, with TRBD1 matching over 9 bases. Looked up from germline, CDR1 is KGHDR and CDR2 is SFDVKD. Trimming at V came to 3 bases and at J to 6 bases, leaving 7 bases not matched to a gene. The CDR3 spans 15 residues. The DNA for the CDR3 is TGTGCCACCAGTGATCCGGGACAGGGTACGAAGACCCAGTACTTC. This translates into CATSDPGQGTKTQYF.

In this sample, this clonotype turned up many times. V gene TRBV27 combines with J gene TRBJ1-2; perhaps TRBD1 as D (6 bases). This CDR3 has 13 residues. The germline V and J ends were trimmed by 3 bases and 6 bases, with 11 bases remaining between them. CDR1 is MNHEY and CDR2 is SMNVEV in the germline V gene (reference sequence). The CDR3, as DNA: TGTGCCAGCAGTTTGTCGGGGGCCCATGGCTACACCTTC. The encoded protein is CASSLSGAHGYTF.

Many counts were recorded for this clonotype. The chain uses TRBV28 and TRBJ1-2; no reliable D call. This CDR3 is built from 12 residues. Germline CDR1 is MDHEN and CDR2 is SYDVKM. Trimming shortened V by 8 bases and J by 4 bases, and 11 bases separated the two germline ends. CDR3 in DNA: TGTGCCAGCCTGGGCCAGTCCTATGGCTACACCTTC. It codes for CASLGQSYGYTF.

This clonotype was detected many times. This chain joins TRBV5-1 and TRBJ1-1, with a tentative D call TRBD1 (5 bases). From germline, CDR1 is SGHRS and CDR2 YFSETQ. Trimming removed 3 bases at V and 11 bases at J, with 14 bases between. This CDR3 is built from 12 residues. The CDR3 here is CASSSGGVDAFF. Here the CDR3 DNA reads TGCGCCAGCAGCTCCGGGGGTGTCGACGCTTTCTTT. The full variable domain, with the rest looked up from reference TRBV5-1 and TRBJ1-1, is KAGVTQTPRYLIKTRGQQVTLSCSPISGHRSVSWYQQTPGQGLQFLFEYFSETQRNKGNFPGRFSGRQFSNSRSEMNVSTLELGDSALYLCASSSGGVDAFFGQGTRLTVV.

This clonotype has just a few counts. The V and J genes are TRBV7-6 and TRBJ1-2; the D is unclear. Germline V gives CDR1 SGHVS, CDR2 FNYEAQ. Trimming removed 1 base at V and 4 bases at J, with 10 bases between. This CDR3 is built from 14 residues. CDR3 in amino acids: CASSLGAGIYGYTF. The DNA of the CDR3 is TGTGCCAGCAGCTTAGGGGCAGGAATCTATGGCTACACCTTC.

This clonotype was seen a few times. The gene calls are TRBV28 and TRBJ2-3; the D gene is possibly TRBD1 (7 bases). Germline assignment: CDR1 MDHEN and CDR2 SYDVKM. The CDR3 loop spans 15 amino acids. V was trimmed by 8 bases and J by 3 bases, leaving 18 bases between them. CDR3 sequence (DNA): TGTGCCAGCTCAGGGGGGCCCGGGACTACAGATACGCAGTATTTT. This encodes CASSGGPGTTDTQYF.

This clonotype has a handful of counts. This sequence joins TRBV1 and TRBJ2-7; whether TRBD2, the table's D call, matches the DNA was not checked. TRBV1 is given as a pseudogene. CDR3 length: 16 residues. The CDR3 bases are TGCACCAGCAGCCAAATCCCGGGACTAGCGGTGGCCGGGCAGTACGTC. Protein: CTSSQIPGLAVAGQYV.

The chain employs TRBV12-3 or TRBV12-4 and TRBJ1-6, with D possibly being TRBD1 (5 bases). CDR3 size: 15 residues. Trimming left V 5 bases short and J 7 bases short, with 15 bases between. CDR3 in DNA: TGTGCCAGCAGTAGCGGACAAGGAGAGAATTCACCCCTCCACTTT. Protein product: CASSSGQGENSPLHF.

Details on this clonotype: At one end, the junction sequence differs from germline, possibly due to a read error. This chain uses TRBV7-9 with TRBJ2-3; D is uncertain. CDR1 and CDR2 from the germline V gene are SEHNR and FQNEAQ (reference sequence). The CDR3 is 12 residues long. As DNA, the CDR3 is TGTGCCAGCAGTTTAGAGCCAGATACGCAGTATTTT. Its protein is CASSLEPDTQYF.

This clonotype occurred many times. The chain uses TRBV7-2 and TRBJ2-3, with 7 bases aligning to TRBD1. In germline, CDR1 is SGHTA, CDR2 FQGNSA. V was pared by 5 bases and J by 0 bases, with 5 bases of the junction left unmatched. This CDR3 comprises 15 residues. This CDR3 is CASSPGQLSTDTQYF. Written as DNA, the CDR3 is TGTGCCAGCAGCCCGGGACAGCTGAGCACAGATACGCAGTATTTT. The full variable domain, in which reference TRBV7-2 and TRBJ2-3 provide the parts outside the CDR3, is GAGVSQSPSNKVTEKGKDVELRCDPISGHTALYWYRQSLGQGLEFLIYFQGNSAPDKSGLPSDRFSAERTGGSVSTLTIQRTQQEDSAVYLCASSPGQLSTDTQYFGPGTRLTVL.

This CDR3 is CASIPFSGEPNEQYF. CDR3 DNA: TGCGCCAGCATCCCCTTTTCGGGGGAGCCCAACGAGCAGTACTTC. The chain has TRBV23-1 and TRBJ2-7; TRBD2 might be the D (6 bases). TRBV23-1 is an open reading frame, and its role is uncertain. V dropped 7 bases and J dropped 5 bases, with 21 bases sitting between them. The CDR3 loop spans 15 amino acids.